The 14 T cell receptor beta chains below were found in one sample sequenced in a study of cytomegalovirus exposure and HLA in healthy donors. Primers for the PCR totalled 60 Vbeta and 13 Jbeta. Produced via immunoSEQ multiplex PCR; TCRdb's table is partial and in-frame only. The sample includes 76,000 or so clones, about 69% of them seen just once. Sequenced sample: PBMCs. These receptors were collected from a woman aged 40 to 49 in good health and CMV-seropositive.

This clone has more than one count but fewer than ten. This CDR3 reads CASSLLGPFVTYEQYF. CDR3 DNA sequence: TGCGCCAGCAGCTTACTCGGTCCTTTTGTGACCTACGAGCAGTACTTC. The chain links TRBV5-1 to TRBJ2-7; no firm D call. Per germline, CDR1 SGHRS and CDR2 YFSETQ. Deletions cut 2 bases from V and 2 bases from J, with 17 bases between. This CDR3 has 16 amino acids.

This sequence joins TRBV5-5 and TRBJ1-2, with TRBD1 matching over 7 bases. V dropped 8 bases and J dropped 4; count of bases not matched to a gene: 17. CDR1 SGHKS and CDR2 YYEKEE come from the germline V gene (reference sequence). This CDR3 is built from 16 residues. The CDR3 protein is CASIKGGGGAVYGYTF. Written as DNA, the CDR3 is TGTGCCAGTATCAAAGGAGGGGGCGGAGCGGTCTATGGCTACACCTTC. The full variable domain, its missing parts supplied by reference TRBV5-5 and TRBJ1-2, is DAGVTQSPTHLIKTRGQQVTLRCSPISGHKSVSWYQQVLGQGPQFIFQYYEKEERGRGNFPDRFSARQFPNYSSELNVNALLLGDSALYLCASIKGGGGAVYGYTFGSGTRLTVV.

The chain is built from TRBV18 and TRBJ1-1, with 9 bases aligning to TRBD1. The V gene end was trimmed by 0 bases and the J gene end by 1 base; junction bases not matched to a gene: 3. CDR3 length: 16 amino acids. CDR1 KGHSH and CDR2 LQKENI come from the germline V gene. As DNA, the CDR3 is TGTGCCAGCTCACCACCGGGACAGGGACAGAACACTGAAGCTTTCTTT. Translating gives CASSPPGQGQNTEAFF.

V is TRBV6-6 and J is TRBJ1-3; TRBD1 agrees at 7 bases. Germline V lookup: CDR1 MNHNY, CDR2 SVGAGI (reference sequence). With V trimmed by 6 bases and J by 1 base, 9 bases remained unmatched. This CDR3 contains 16 residues. The CDR3 DNA reads as TGTGCCAGCAGACCTTCGACAGGGTATTCTGGAAACACCATATATTTT. Translated: CASRPSTGYSGNTIYF.

The genes are TRBV5-8 and TRBJ2-6; 8 nucleotides match TRBD1. J lost 4 bases, V lost 4 bases, and 4 bases had no gene match. This CDR3 has 15 residues. Germline V gives CDR1 SGHTS, CDR2 YDEGEE. CDR3 sequence reads: CASSRRGLGANVLTF. For the CDR3, the DNA is TGTGCCAGCAGCCGCAGGGGGCTGGGGGCCAACGTCCTGACTTTC.

The chain carries TRBV19 and TRBJ2-7; 8 bases are a match to TRBD2. V lost 2 bases, J lost 2 bases, and 5 bases stayed unmatched. This CDR3 is 15 amino acids long. Germline CDR1 LNHDA, CDR2 SQIVND (reference sequence). CDR3 DNA: TGTGCCAGTAGTATACAGCGGGGGCCGCCCTACGAGCAGTACTTC. Protein: CASSIQRGPPYEQYF.

The chain uses TRBV5-4 and TRBJ1-5; 10 bases map to TRBD1. After removal of 4 bases from V and 3 bases from J, the junction contained 4 bases not matched to a gene. This CDR3 region has 15 residues. CDR1 is SGHNT and CDR2 is YYREEE in the germline V gene (reference sequence). Here the CDR3 DNA reads TGTGCCAGCAGCCGGGACAGGGGACCCAATCAGCCCCAGCATTTT. This encodes CASSRDRGPNQPQHF.

In this sample, this clone turned up many times. The gene calls are TRBV9 and TRBJ2-1; 8 positions agree with TRBD2. Germline V gene data show CDR1 as SGDLS and CDR2 as YYNGEE. CDR3 size: 16 residues. J was trimmed by 7 bases and V by 3 bases; bases with no gene match: 12. CDR3 bases: TGTGCCAGCAGCGACCGGACTAGCTCGGTAGGAAATGAGCAGTTCTTC. Translation gives CASSDRTSSVGNEQFF.

As for this clone: Sequence at one end of the junction differs from germline and may be a read error. V is TRBV5-4 and J is TRBJ1-6, with 7 bases lining up with TRBD1. The germline CDR1 and CDR2 sequences are SGHNT and YYREEE (reference sequence). The CDR3 loop spans 14 amino acids. The CDR3 loop is CASSLDRGNSPPHF. The CDR3 coding sequence is TGTGCCAGCAGCTTGGACAGGGGAAATTCACCCCCCCACTTT. Full variable domain (rest looked up from reference TRBV5-4 and TRBJ1-6): ETGVTQSPTHLIKTRGQQVTLRCSSQSGHNTVSWYQQALGQGPQFIFQYYREEENGRGNFPPRFSGLQFPNYSSELNVNALELDDSALYLCASSLDRGNSPPHFGNGTRLTVT.

V and J are TRBV11-2 and TRBJ2-5; D may be TRBD1 (5 bases). Germline V lookup: CDR1 SGHAT, CDR2 FQNNGV. The V and J ends lost 2 bases and 6 bases respectively, with 10 bases between them. CDR3 length equals 13 residues. CDR3 in amino acids: CASSLRGQKTQYF. CDR3 in DNA: TGTGCCAGCAGCTTAAGGGGCCAGAAGACCCAGTACTTC. The whole variable domain, remainder taken from reference TRBV11-2 and TRBJ2-5, is EAGVAQSPRYKIIEKRQSVAFWCNPISGHATLYWYQQILGQGPKLLIQFQNNGVVDDSQLPKDRFSAERLKGVDSTLKIQPAKLEDSAVYLCASSLRGQKTQYFGPGTRLLVL.

This chain connects TRBV6-6 to TRBJ2-7, with 8 bases matching TRBD2. With V trimmed by 6 bases and J by 3 bases, 1 base remained unmatched. The germline V gene encodes CDR1 MNHNY and CDR2 SVGAGI (reference sequence). CDR3 length: 12 amino acids. The DNA for the CDR3 is TGTGCCAGCAGCGCGGGGGGCTACGAGCAGTACTTC. This gives the protein CASSAGGYEQYF.

The chain carries TRBV29-1 and TRBJ2-3, with 8 bases aligning to TRBD1. With 6 bases clipped from V and 3 bases from J, the junction kept 2 bases outside the gene matches. The length of the CDR3 is 12 residues. Per germline, CDR1 SQVTM and CDR2 ANQGSEA. CDR3 nucleotide sequence: TGCAGCGTAAGACAGGGGACAGATACGCAGTATTTT. It encodes CSVRQGTDTQYF.

This clone appeared a single time. The J gene is TRBJ1-1, the V gene TRBV6-5, with a weak D call TRBD1 (5 bases). Germline values: CDR1 MNHEY, CDR2 SVGAGI. This CDR3 is 14 amino acids long. The V end was cut by 5 bases, the J end by 0 bases, with 10 bases between. The CDR3 sequence is CASSRTGMNTEAFF. The CDR3, as DNA: TGTGCCAGCAGTCGAACAGGTATGAACACTGAAGCTTTCTTT.

This clone turned up a few times. The chain couples TRBV6-6 to TRBJ2-7, with TRBD1 identical over 8 bases. This CDR3 comprises 15 residues. Germline values: CDR1 MNHNY, CDR2 SVGAGI (reference sequence). Trimming removed 6 bases from V and 4 bases from J; junction bases left unmatched: 11. CDR3 residues: CASRENRGRRYEQYF. CDR3 nucleotides: TGTGCCAGCAGGGAGAACAGGGGGAGAAGATACGAGCAGTACTTC.